This T cell receptor (beta chain) was sequenced for a study of blood T cell repertoires in COVID-19. Overall study context: There were acute and convalescent COVID-19 samples, and they came from the United States, Italy and Spain. The cDNA or gDNA used as material had been derived from T cells, B-cell-depleted T cells, or PBMCs.

The table came from immunoSEQ multiplex PCR; TCRdb's copy has only in-frame clones and leaves some out. This table holds about 320,000 clones, around nine tenths found once. In germline, CDR1 is SGHRS, CDR2 YFSETQ. Trimming removed 2 bases at V and 0 bases at J, with 6 bases between. This CDR3 comprises 15 residues. Sample: PBMCs or T cells enriched from blood (not recorded which). The source of this sequence is a man younger than 40 who had recovered from COVID-19. This chain links TRBV5-1 with TRBJ1-6; D may be TRBD1 (5 bases). The CDR3 DNA reads TGCGCCAGCAGCTTACAGGACTCCTATAATTCACCCCTCCACTTT. Its translation is CASSLQDSYNSPLHF.